The 15 T cell receptor beta chains given below trace back to one sample, sequenced in a study of CD8 T cells in Susac syndrome (dated by TCRdb to about 2019). Libraries were prepared through the immunoSEQ multiplex PCR assay. RNA was extracted using the RNeasy kit, and roughly 0.5 to 1 microgram was reverse transcribed with random hexamers. The public reads were run again by TCRdb, first through fastp at Q25 and then through MiXCR, and only productive beta chains were kept. Rows are unified per CDR3 protein, each entry keeping the most common DNA and genes. The sample includes about 160,000 distinct CDR3 sequences, with 94% observed a single time. In total, the top ten clones hold 0.08% to 0.095% of the sample. The sequencing sample was made of CD4+ T cells from PBMCs. The receptor source for this set is a human donor with multiple sclerosis.

This clonotype came up a few times. The V and J genes are TRBV3-1 and TRBJ2-7; 10 bases match TRBD1. This CDR3 has 14 residues. J lost 6 bases, V lost 2 bases, and 4 bases had no gene match. Looked up from germline, CDR1 is LGHDT and CDR2 is YNNKEL (reference sequence). The CDR3 spells CASSQTGTGAEQYF. CDR3 bases: TGTGCCAGCAGCCAAACCGGGACAGGGGCCGAGCAGTACTTC.

The chain recombines TRBV20-1 with TRBJ1-2; D is uncertain. The CDR3 covers 11 residues. Per germline, CDR1 DFQATT and CDR2 SNEGSKA (reference sequence). With 4 bases removed from V and 3 bases from J, the gap between germline ends came to 6 bases. CDR3 bases: TGCAGTGCTATGGCAGACTATGGCTACACCTTC. This gives the protein CSAMADYGYTF.

This chain joins TRBV7-2 and TRBJ1-1, with D unclear. CDR1 and CDR2 from the germline V gene are SGHTA and FQGNSA. The CDR3 loop spans 14 amino acids. Trimming pared 1 base from V and 6 bases from J, leaving 12 bases between. CDR3 coding DNA: TGTGCCAGCAGCTTAGGCCCGACCATCTCTGAAGCTTTCTTT. This codes for CASSLGPTISEAFF.

J is TRBJ2-7 and V is TRBV5-1; D possibly corresponds to TRBD1 (5 bases). The V gene lost 2 bases and the J gene lost 0 bases, with 9 bases spanning the gap. CDR3 length equals 14 residues. Germline CDR1 SGHRS, CDR2 YFSETQ. The DNA for the CDR3 is TGCGCCAGCAGCTTCTCGGACAACTCCTACGAGCAGTACTTC. It encodes CASSFSDNSYEQYF.

The chain recombines TRBV2 with TRBJ1-1; D is uncertain. Germline CDR1 reads SNHLY; CDR2 reads FYNNEI. V shed 6 bases and J shed 1 base, with 12 bases lying between them. This CDR3 has 14 amino acids. CDR3 DNA: TGTGCCAGCAGGATCGCGCAAGGGAACACTGAAGCTTTCTTT. Amino acid sequence: CASRIAQGNTEAFF. Combining the CDR3 with reference TRBV2 and TRBJ1-1 gives the whole variable domain EPEVTQTPSHQVTQMGQEVILRCVPISNHLYFYWYRQILGQKVEFLVSFYNNEISEKSEIFDDQFSVERPDGSNFTLKIRSTKLEDSAMYFCASRIAQGNTEAFFGQGTRLTVV.

The chain joins TRBV20-1 to TRBJ2-3; tentatively, D is TRBD2 (6 bases). CDR3 length: 15 residues. Trimming took 0 bases from V and 0 from J, leaving 10 bases between them. Germline V CDR1 and CDR2: DFQATT, SNEGSKA (reference sequence). DNA for the CDR3: TGCAGTGCTAGAGATCACGGACTAAGCACAGATACGCAGTATTTT. This codes for CSARDHGLSTDTQYF.

The chain carries TRBV29-1 and TRBJ2-7, with a weak D call TRBD1 (7 bases). The CDR3 consists of 11 residues. V lost 7 bases, J lost 7 bases, and 14 bases lay in between. Germline-derived CDR1 and CDR2 are SQVTM and ANQGSEA. The CDR3, as DNA: TGCAGCGCCGGGGGACAGAGGGAGCAGTACTTC. Amino acid sequence: CSAGGQREQYF.

V usage is TRBV5-4 and J usage is TRBJ1-1; D possibly corresponds to TRBD1 (5 bases). The germline V gene encodes CDR1 SGHNT and CDR2 YYREEE (reference sequence). The CDR3 extends over 13 amino acids. V lost 5 bases and J 4 bases, leaving 12 bases between the germline ends. The CDR3 region has the DNA TGTGCCAGCAGTCCTTGGGGGGGCACTGAAGCTTTCTTT. Encoded protein: CASSPWGGTEAFF.

The CDR3, as DNA: TGTGCCAGCCAAGCAACAAGGACAGGGCAGGGCTACACCTTC. The encoded protein is CASQATRTGQGYTF. V is TRBV19 and J is TRBJ1-2; 8 bases line up with TRBD1. Germline CDR1 is LNHDA and CDR2 is SQIVND (reference sequence). The trim removed 9 bases at V and 8 bases at J, leaving 14 bases unmatched. This CDR3 spans 14 amino acids.

V usage is TRBV2 and J usage is TRBJ2-7; TRBD2 matches 10 bases. The J segment lost 4 bases and the V segment lost 7 bases, leaving 4 bases of the junction unmatched. This CDR3 region has 13 residues. Germline CDR1 and CDR2: SNHLY and FYNNEI. CDR3 protein: CASIRTSGYEQYF. The CDR3, as DNA: TGTGCCAGCATTAGGACTAGCGGATACGAGCAGTACTTC. Drawing the rest from reference TRBV2 and TRBJ2-7, the complete variable domain is EPEVTQTPSHQVTQMGQEVILRCVPISNHLYFYWYRQILGQKVEFLVSFYNNEISEKSEIFDDQFSVERPDGSNFTLKIRSTKLEDSAMYFCASIRTSGYEQYFGPGTRLTVT.

This chain links TRBV30 with TRBJ2-4; 7 nucleotides line up with TRBD2. Germline trimming cut 3 bases from V and 10 bases from J; bases unmatched to any gene: 15. The CDR3 loop spans 15 amino acids. Germline values: CDR1 GTSNPN, CDR2 SVGIG (reference sequence). The CDR3 sequence is CAWRVGAGLSRIQYF. For the CDR3, the DNA is TGTGCCTGGAGAGTTGGAGCGGGACTGTCACGGATTCAGTACTTC.

The rearrangement joins TRBV9 to TRBJ1-1, with TRBD1 matching 7 bases. The CDR3 runs 16 residues. The trim removed 3 bases at V and 0 bases at J, leaving 8 bases unmatched. From germline, CDR1 is SGDLS and CDR2 YYNGEE. The CDR3 spells CASSAGGPFMNTEAFF. CDR3 in DNA: TGTGCCAGCAGCGCAGGGGGACCGTTTATGAACACTGAAGCTTTCTTT.

The J gene is TRBJ1-5, the V gene TRBV5-4; the D gene is possibly TRBD1 (5 bases). V was cut by 2 bases and J by 7 bases, with 13 bases left in between. Per the germline V gene, CDR1 is SGHNT and CDR2 is YYREEE (reference sequence). The CDR3 totals 14 residues. CDR3 sequence: CASSFGGEGQPQHF. Written as DNA, the CDR3 is TGTGCCAGCAGCTTCGGAGGGGAAGGACAGCCCCAGCATTTT.

CDR3 sequence: CSARTQDYGYTF. The CDR3, as DNA: TGCAGCGCTAGGACTCAGGACTATGGCTACACCTTC. The chain has TRBV29-1 and TRBJ1-2; D unclear. CDR3 size: 12 residues. Trimming stripped 7 bases from V and 3 bases from J, with 12 bases between. Germline V CDR1 and CDR2: SQVTM, ANQGSEA.

The chain links TRBV20-1 to TRBJ2-7; possible D gene TRBD1, 6 bases. With 0 bases removed from V and 3 bases from J, the gap between germline ends came to 15 bases. This CDR3 comprises 15 residues. Germline loops: CDR1 DFQATT, CDR2 SNEGSKA (reference sequence). The CDR3 sequence is CSARDGGRLDYEQYF. The DNA for the CDR3 is TGCAGTGCTAGAGATGGGGGCAGGCTAGACTACGAGCAGTACTTC.